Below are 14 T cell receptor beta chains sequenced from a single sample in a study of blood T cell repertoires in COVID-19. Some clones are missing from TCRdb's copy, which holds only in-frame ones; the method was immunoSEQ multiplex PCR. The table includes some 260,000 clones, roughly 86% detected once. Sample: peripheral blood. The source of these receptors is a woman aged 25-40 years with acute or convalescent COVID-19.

CDR3 coding DNA: TGTGCCAGTACAGGGGCTAGCAATCAGCCCCAGCATTTT. It translates to CASTGASNQPQHF. V gene TRBV19 combines with J gene TRBJ1-5, with D possibly TRBD1 on 6 matching bases. The germline CDR1 and CDR2 sequences are LNHDA and SQIVND (reference sequence). The CDR3 is made up of 13 amino acids. Trimming removed 7 bases at V and 0 bases at J, with 7 bases between.

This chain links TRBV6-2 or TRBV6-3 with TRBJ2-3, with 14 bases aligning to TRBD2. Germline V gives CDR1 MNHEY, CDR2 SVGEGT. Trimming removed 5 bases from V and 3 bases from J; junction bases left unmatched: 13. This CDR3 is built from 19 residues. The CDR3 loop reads CASSPGISGTSGRTDTQYF. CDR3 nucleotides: TGTGCCAGCAGTCCCGGGATTTCCGGGACTAGCGGGAGAACAGATACGCAGTATTTT.

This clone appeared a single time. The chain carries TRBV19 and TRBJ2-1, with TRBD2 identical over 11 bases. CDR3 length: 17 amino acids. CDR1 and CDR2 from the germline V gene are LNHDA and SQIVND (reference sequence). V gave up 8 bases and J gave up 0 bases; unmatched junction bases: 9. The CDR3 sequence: CASSGTSGSYSYNEQFF. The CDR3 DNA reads TGTGCCAGTTCCGGGACTAGCGGAAGCTACTCCTACAATGAGCAGTTCTTC.

The CDR3 DNA reads as TGCGCCAGCAGCCGGACTAGCGGCACAGATACGCAGTATTTT. Its translation: CASSRTSGTDTQYF. This chain connects TRBV5-1 to TRBJ2-3; 9 nucleotides align to TRBD2. The CDR3 covers 14 residues. V shed 4 bases and J 1 base; nucleotides not matched to a gene: 1. Germline V gene sequence: CDR1 SGHRS, CDR2 YFSETQ.

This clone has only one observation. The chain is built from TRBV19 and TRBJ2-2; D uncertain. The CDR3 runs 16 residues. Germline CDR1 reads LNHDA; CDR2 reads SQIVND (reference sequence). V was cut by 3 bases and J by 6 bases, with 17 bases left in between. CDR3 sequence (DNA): TGTGCCAGTAGTATTTTCGCTAGGAGCAAGGCCGGGGAGCTGTTTTTT. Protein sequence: CASSIFARSKAGELFF.

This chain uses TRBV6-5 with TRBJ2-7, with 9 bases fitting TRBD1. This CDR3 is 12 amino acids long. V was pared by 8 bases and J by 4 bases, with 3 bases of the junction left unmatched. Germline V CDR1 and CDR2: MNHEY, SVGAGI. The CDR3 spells CASDRGSYEQYF. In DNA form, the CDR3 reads TGTGCCAGCGACAGGGGGTCATACGAGCAGTACTTC.

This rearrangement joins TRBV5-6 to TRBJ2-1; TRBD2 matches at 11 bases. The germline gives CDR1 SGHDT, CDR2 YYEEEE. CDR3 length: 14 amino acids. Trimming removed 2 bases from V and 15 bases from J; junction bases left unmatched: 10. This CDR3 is CASSFGTSGRWGFF. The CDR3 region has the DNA TGTGCCAGCAGCTTCGGGACTAGCGGCCGATGGGGGTTCTTC.

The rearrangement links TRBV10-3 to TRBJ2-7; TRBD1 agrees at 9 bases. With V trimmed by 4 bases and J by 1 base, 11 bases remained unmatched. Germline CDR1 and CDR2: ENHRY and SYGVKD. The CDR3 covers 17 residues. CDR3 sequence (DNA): TGTGCCATCAGTGTCCTCCGATTCGGGACAGGGTCCTACGAGCAGTACTTC. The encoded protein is CAISVLRFGTGSYEQYF.

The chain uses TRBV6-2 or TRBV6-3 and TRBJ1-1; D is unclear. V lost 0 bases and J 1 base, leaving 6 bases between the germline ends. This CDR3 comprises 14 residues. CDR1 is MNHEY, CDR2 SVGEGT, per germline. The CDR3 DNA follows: TGTGCCAGCAGTTACTCAGGCGGGAACACTGAAGCTTTCTTT. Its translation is CASSYSGGNTEAFF.

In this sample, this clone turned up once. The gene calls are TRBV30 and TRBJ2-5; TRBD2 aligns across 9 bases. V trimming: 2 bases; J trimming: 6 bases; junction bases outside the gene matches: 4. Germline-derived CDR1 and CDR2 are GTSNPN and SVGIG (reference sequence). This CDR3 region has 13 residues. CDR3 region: CAWSSLAGQTQYF. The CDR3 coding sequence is TGTGCCTGGAGTTCCCTAGCGGGGCAGACCCAGTACTTC.

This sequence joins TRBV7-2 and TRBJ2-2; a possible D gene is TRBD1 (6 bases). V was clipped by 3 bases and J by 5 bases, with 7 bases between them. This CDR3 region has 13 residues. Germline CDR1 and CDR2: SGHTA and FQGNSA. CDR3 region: CASSLTGTGELFF. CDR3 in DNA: TGTGCCAGCAGCTTGACAGGAACCGGGGAGCTGTTTTTT.

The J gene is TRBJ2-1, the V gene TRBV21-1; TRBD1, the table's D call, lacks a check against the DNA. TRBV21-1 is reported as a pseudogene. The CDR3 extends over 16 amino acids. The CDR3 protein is CASSPRPGTGYNEQFF. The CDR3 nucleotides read TGTGCCAGCAGCCCAAGGCCCGGGACAGGCTACAATGAGCAGTTCTTC.

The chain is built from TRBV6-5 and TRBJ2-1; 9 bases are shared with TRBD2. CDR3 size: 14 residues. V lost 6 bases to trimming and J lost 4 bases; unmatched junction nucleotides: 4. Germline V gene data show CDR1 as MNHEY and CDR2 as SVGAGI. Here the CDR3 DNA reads TGTGCCAGCAGGGCGGGAGGGGGTTACAATGAGCAGTTCTTC. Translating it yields CASRAGGGYNEQFF.

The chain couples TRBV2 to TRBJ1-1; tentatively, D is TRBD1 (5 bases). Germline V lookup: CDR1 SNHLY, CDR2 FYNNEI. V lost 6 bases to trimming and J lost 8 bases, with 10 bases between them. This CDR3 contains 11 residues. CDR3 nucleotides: TGTGCCAGCAGAGATTGGACAGAAGCTTTCTTT. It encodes CASRDWTEAFF.